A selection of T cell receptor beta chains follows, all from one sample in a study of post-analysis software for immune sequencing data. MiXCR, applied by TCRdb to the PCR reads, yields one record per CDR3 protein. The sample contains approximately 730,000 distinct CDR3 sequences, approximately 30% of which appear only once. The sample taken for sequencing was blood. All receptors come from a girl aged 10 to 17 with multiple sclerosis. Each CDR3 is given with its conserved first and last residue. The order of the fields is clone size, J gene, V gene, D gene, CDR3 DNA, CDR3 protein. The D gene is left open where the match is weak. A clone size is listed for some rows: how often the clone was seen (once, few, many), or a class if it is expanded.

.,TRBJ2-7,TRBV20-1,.,TGCAGTGCTAGAGTCCGCGGAAGGGCTTATTACGAGCAGTACTTC,CSARVRGRAYYEQYF
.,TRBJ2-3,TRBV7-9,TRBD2,TGTGCCAGCAGTCAGACGGGGGGGAGAACAGATACGCAGTATTTT,CASSQTGGRTDTQYF
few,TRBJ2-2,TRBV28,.,TGTGCCAGCAGCCCCCCCTACACCGGGGAGCTGTTTTTT,CASSPPYTGELFF
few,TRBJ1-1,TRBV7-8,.,TGTGCCAGCAGCTTAGTCCATTATGCGAACACTGAAGCTTTCTTT,CASSLVHYANTEAFF
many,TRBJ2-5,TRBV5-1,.,TGTGCCAGCAGCATACAAGAGACCCAGTACTTC,CASSIQETQYF
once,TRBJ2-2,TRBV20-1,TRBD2,TGCAGTGCTAGAGGAGAGGCGGGAGGGATTGGCACCGGGGAGCTGTTTTTT,CSARGEAGGIGTGELFF
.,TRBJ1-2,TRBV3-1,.,TGTGCCAGCAGCCAAGGCAGGGCAGAGAACTATGGCTACACCTTC,CASSQGRAENYGYTF
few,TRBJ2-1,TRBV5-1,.,TGCGCCAGCAGCCAATCACGCGACAGTTACAATGAGCAGTTCTTC,CASSQSRDSYNEQFF
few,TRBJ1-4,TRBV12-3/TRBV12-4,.,TGTGCCAGCAGTCCTCGGGGAGGGGAGGGTGAAAAACTGTTTTTT,CASSPRGGEGEKLFF
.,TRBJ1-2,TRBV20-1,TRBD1,TGCAGTGCGAAGGGGGCCAACTATGGCTACACCTTC,CSAKGANYGYTF